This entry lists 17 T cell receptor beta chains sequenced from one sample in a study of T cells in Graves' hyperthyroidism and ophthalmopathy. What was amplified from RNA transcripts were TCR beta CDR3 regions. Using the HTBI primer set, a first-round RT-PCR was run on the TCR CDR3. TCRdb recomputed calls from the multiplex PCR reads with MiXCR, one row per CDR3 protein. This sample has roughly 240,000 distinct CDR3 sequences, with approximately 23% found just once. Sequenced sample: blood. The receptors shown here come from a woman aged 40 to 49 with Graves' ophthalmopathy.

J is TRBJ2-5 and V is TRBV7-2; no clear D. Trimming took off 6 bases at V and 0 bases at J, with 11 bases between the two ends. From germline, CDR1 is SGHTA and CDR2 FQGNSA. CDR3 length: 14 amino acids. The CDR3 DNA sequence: TGTGCCAGCAGTACTGCAGTGTACCAAGAGACCCAGTACTTC. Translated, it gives CASSTAVYQETQYF.

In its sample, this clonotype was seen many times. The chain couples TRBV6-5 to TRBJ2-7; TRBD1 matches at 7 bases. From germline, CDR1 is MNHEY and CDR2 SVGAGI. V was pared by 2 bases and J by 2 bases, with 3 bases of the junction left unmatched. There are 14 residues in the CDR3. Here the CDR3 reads CASSYRQGAYEQYF. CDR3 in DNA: TGTGCCAGCAGTTACAGACAGGGCGCCTACGAGCAGTACTTC.

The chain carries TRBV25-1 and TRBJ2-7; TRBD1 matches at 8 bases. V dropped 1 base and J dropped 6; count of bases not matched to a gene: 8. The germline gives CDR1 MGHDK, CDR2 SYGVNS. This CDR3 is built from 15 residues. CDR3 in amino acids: CASSEWGTGPPEQYF. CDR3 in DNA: TGTGCCAGCAGTGAATGGGGGACAGGTCCCCCCGAGCAGTACTTC.

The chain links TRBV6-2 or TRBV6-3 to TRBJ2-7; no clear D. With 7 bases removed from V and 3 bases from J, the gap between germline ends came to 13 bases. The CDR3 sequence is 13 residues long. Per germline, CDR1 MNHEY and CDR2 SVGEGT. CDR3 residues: CASTPRAIYEQYF. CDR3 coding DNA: TGTGCCAGCACCCCTCGGGCGATCTACGAGCAGTACTTC.

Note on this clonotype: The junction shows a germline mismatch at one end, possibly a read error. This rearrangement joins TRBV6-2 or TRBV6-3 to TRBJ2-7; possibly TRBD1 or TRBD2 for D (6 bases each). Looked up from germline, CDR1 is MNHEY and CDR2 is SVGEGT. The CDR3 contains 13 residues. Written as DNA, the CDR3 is TGTGCCAGCAGTCCACTGGGGGGCGACGAGCAGTCCTTC. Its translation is CASSPLGGDEQSF.

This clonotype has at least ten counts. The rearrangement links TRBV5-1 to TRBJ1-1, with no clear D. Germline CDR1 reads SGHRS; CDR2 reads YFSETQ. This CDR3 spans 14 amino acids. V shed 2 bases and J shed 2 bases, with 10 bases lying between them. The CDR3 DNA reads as TGCGCCAGCAGCTTTGGTCAGCTAAACACTGAAGCTTTCTTT. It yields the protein CASSFGQLNTEAFF.

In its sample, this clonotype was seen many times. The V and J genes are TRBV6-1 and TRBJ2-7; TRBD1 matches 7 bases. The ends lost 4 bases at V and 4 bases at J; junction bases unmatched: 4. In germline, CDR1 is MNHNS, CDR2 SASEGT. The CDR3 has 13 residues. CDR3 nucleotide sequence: TGTGCCAGCAGTGGAACAGGGGTTTACGAGCAGTACTTC. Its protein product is CASSGTGVYEQYF.

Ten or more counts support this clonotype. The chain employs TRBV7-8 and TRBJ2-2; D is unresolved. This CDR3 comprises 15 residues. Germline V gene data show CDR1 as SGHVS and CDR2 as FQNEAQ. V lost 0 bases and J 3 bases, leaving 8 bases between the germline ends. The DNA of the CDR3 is TGTGCCAGCAGCTTAGCGGGATCGGACACCGGGGAGCTGTTTTTT. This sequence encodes CASSLAGSDTGELFF.

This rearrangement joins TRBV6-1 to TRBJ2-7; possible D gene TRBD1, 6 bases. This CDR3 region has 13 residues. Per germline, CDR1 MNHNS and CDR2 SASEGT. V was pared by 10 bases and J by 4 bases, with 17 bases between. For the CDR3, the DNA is TGTGCCATCCGCCGACAGGCCGGGTACGAGCAGTACTTC. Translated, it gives CAIRRQAGYEQYF.

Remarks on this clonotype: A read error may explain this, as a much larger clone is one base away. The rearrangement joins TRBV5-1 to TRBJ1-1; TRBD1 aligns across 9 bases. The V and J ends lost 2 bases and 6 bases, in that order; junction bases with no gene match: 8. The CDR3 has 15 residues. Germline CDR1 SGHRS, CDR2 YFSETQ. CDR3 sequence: CASSFLTGGGSEAFF. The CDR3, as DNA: TGCGCCAGCAGCTTTCTGACAGGGGGAGGATCTGAAGCTTTCTTT.

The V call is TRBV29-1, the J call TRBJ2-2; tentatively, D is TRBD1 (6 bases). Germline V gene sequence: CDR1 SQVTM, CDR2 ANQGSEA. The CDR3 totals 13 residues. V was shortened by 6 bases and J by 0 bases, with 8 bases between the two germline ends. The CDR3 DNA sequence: TGCAGCGTACAGGGACCGAACACCGGGGAGCTGTTTTTT. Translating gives CSVQGPNTGELFF.

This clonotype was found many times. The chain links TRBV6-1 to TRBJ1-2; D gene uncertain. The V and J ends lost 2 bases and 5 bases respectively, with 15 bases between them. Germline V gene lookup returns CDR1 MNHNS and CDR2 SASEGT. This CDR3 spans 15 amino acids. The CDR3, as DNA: TGTGCCAGCAGTGAAAACGGGAGCCAACAGTATGGCTACACCTTC. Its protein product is CASSENGSQQYGYTF.

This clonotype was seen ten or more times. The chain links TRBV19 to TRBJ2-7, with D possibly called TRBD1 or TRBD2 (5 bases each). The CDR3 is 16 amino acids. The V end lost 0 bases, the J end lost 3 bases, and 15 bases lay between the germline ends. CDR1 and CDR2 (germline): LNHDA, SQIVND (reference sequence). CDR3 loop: CASSIDAGAFLYEQYF. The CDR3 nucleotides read TGTGCCAGTAGTATAGATGCCGGGGCGTTCCTCTACGAGCAGTACTTC.

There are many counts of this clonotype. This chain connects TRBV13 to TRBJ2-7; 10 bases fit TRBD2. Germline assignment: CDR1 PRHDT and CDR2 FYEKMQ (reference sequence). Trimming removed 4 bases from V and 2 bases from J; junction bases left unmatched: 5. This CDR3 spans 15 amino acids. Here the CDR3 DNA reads TGTGCCAGCAGCTCTGCTAGCGGGAGACCCTACGAGCAGTACTTC. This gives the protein CASSSASGRPYEQYF.

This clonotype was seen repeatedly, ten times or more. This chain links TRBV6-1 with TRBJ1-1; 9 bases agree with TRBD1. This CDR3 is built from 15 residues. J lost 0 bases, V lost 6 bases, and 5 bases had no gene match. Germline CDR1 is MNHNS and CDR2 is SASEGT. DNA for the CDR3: TGTGCCAGCAGACTGGGACAGGGAGTGAACACTGAAGCTTTCTTT. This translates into CASRLGQGVNTEAFF.

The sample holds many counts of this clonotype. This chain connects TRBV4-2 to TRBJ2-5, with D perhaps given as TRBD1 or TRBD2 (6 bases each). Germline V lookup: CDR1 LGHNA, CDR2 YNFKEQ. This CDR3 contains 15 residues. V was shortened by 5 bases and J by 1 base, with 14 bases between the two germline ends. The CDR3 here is CASSEGGIVQETQYF. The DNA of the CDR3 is TGTGCCAGCAGCGAAGGGGGGATCGTCCAAGAGACCCAGTACTTC.

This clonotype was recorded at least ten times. The CDR3: CASSIAVDYEQYF. The DNA of the CDR3 is TGCGCCAGCAGCATTGCGGTAGATTACGAGCAGTACTTC. V usage is TRBV5-1 and J usage is TRBJ2-7; D is unclear. V was pared by 4 bases and J by 4 bases, with 12 bases between. This CDR3 contains 13 residues. Germline CDR1 reads SGHRS; CDR2 reads YFSETQ.